The 10 T cell receptor beta chains below all came from one sample that was sequenced in a study of cytomegalovirus exposure and HLA in healthy donors (dated by TCRdb to between 2016 and 2019). Libraries were built with the immunoSEQ multiplex PCR assay. For the multiplex PCR, a mixture combining 60 forward primers for TCR Vbeta segments and 13 reverse primers for TCR Jbeta segments was used. This is the immuneACCESS table as TCRdb keeps it, with only in-frame sequences that have V and J called. A part of the clones is gone; compared with another copy, unresolved V genes explain less than half, and the rest is unexplained. The sample records about 150,000 clones, around 80% of which are singletons. The top ten hold over 1.3% of the sample. What was sequenced was PBMCs. The receptors derive from a man aged 18 to 29 in good health and CMV-seronegative.

This rearrangement joins TRBV4-1 to TRBJ2-1; 7 nucleotides match TRBD1. The germline CDR1 and CDR2 sequences are MGHRA and YSYEKL. This CDR3 has 14 residues. With 3 bases clipped from V and 8 bases from J, the junction kept 7 bases outside the gene matches. The CDR3 sequence is CASSHLGQSDEQFF. The DNA of the CDR3 is TGCGCCAGCAGCCATTTGGGACAGTCCGATGAGCAGTTCTTC.

This chain connects TRBV27 to TRBJ2-7; tentatively, D is TRBD2 (6 bases). The V end lost 4 bases, the J end lost 3 bases, and 22 bases lay between the germline ends. The CDR3 loop spans 17 amino acids. Germline V CDR1 and CDR2: MNHEY, SMNVEV (reference sequence). The CDR3 DNA sequence: TGTGCCAGCAGTTCAGTCTCAAGCCGGGAGTCCCGCTACGAGCAGTACTTC. Protein product: CASSSVSSRESRYEQYF.

The rearrangement joins TRBV5-3 to TRBJ2-7, with 9 nucleotides matching TRBD1. TRBV5-3 counts as an open reading frame of uncertain function. V was pared by 1 base and J by 3 bases, with 11 bases of the junction left unmatched. This CDR3 contains 17 residues. This CDR3 is CARSLSMRDRVFYEQYF. The CDR3 DNA reads TGTGCCAGAAGCTTGAGCATGAGGGACAGGGTTTTCTACGAGCAGTACTTC.

The rearrangement uses TRBV7-8 and TRBJ2-2; the D gene is possibly TRBD1 (7 bases). This CDR3 contains 16 residues. Germline lookup yields CDR1 SGHVS and CDR2 FQNEAQ. V was trimmed by 5 bases and J by 0 bases, leaving 13 bases between them. The CDR3 protein is CASSVRGAPNTGELFF. The DNA of the CDR3 is TGTGCCAGCAGCGTCAGGGGGGCTCCGAACACCGGGGAGCTGTTTTTT.

In this sample, this clone turned up a few times. The V and J genes are TRBV18 and TRBJ1-2, with a possible D match to TRBD1 (5 bases). The length of the CDR3 is 15 residues. CDR1 is KGHSH and CDR2 is LQKENI in the germline V gene. V was pared by 1 base and J by 2 bases, with 11 bases between. This CDR3 is CASSPRDSPNYGYTF. In nucleotides, the CDR3 is TGTGCCAGCTCACCACGCGACAGCCCAAACTATGGCTACACCTTC. The full variable domain, completed using reference TRBV18 and TRBJ1-2, is NAGVMQNPRHLVRRRGQEARLRCSPMKGHSHVYWYRQLPEEGLKFMVYLQKENIIDESGMPKERFSAEFPKEGPSILRIQQVVRGDSAAYFCASSPRDSPNYGYTFGSGTRLTVV.

The chain carries TRBV4-1 and TRBJ2-1, with TRBD2 matching over 8 bases. Germline V gene lookup returns CDR1 MGHRA and CDR2 YSYEKL. The length of the CDR3 is 14 residues. J lost 4 bases, V lost 6 bases, and 5 bases had no gene match. The DNA for the CDR3 is TGCGCCAGCAGTCGGGCTAGCGGGTACAATGAGCAGTTCTTC. As protein: CASSRASGYNEQFF.

The rearrangement links TRBV2 to TRBJ2-5; D might be TRBD1 (6 bases). The CDR3 has 15 amino acids. Germline V lookup: CDR1 SNHLY, CDR2 FYNNEI. The germline V and J ends were trimmed by 4 bases and 5 bases, with 17 bases remaining between them. The CDR3 protein is CASSGTAESRETQYF. In nucleotides, the CDR3 is TGTGCCAGCAGTGGGACAGCGGAAAGCCGGGAGACCCAGTACTTC. Complete variable domain (other parts from reference TRBV2 and TRBJ2-5): EPEVTQTPSHQVTQMGQEVILRCVPISNHLYFYWYRQILGQKVEFLVSFYNNEISEKSEIFDDQFSVERPDGSNFTLKIRSTKLEDSAMYFCASSGTAESRETQYFGPGTRLLVL.

The CDR3 region is CASNAGGTASDEQYF. The CDR3 DNA sequence: TGTGCCAGCAACGCGGGGGGGACCGCGTCTGACGAGCAGTACTTC. This sequence joins TRBV7-8 and TRBJ2-7, with 9 bases aligning to TRBD2. Germline trimming cut 7 bases from V and 5 bases from J; bases unmatched to any gene: 12. The CDR3 has 15 amino acids. The V gene's germline CDR1 is SGHVS and CDR2 FQNEAQ.

The V and J genes are TRBV5-8 and TRBJ2-7; 7 bases agree with TRBD2. Germline assignment: CDR1 SGHTS and CDR2 YDEGEE. The CDR3 contains 15 residues. Trimming cost V 5 bases and J 4 bases; bases outside gene matches: 12. The CDR3 protein is CASSSHPAREYEQYF. Here the CDR3 DNA reads TGTGCCAGCAGTTCCCATCCCGCGCGGGAGTACGAGCAGTACTTC.

The chain combines TRBV5-6 with TRBJ2-1; no firm D call. V was shortened by 0 bases and J by 4 bases, with 17 bases between the two germline ends. The CDR3 totals 17 residues. CDR1 is SGHDT, CDR2 YYEEEE, per germline. The CDR3 coding sequence is TGTGCCAGCAGCTTGGGACCGACACCTCCCCATTACAATGAGCAGTTCTTC. Protein product: CASSLGPTPPHYNEQFF.